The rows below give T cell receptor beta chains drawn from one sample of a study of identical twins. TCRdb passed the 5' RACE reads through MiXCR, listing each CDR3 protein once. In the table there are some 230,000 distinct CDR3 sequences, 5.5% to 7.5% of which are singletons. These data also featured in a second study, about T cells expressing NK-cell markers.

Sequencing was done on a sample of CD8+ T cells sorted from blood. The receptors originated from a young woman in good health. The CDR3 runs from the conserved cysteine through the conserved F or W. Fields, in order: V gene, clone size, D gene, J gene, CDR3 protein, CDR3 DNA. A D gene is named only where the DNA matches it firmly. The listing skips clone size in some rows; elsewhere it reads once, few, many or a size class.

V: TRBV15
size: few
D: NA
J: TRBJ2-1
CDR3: CATSTRQPNEQFF
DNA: TGTGCCACCAGCACCCGACAGCCGAATGAGCAGTTCTTC

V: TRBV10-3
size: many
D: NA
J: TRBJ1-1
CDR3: CAIREGGTNTEAFF
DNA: TGTGCCATCAGGGAGGGAGGCACGAACACTGAAGCTTTCTTT

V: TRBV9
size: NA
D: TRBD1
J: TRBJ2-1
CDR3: CASSVTGFNNEQFF
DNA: TGTGCCAGCAGCGTGACAGGGTTCAATAATGAGCAGTTCTTC

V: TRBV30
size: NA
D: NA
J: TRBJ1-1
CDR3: CAWDMDSNTEAFF
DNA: TGTGCCTGGGATATGGACAGTAACACTGAAGCTTTCTTT

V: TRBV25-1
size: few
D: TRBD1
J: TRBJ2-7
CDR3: CASSELGQSYEQYF
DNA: TGTGCCAGCAGTGAACTGGGACAGAGCTACGAGCAGTACTTC

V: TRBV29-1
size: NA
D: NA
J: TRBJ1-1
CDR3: CSVEDRGRLEAFF
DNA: TGCAGCGTTGAAGATCGGGGACGACTCGAAGCTTTCTTT

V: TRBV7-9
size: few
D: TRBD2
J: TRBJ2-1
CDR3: CAIGAGADQFF
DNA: TGTGCCATCGGAGCGGGAGCGGACCAGTTCTTC

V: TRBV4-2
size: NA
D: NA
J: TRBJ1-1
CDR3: CASSQYGNTEAFF
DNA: TGTGCCAGCAGCCAATACGGGAACACTGAAGCTTTCTTT

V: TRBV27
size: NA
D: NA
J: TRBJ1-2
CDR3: CASSLAGSRGYTF
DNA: TGTGCCAGCAGTTTAGCAGGGAGCCGCGGCTACACCTTC

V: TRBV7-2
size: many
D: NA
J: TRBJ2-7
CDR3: CASSLEAGTDPYEQYF
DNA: TGTGCCAGCAGCTTAGAGGCCGGGACCGATCCCTACGAGCAGTACTTC

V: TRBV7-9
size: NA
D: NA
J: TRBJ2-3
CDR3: CASSGEQGEVVIDTQYF
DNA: TGTGCCAGCAGCGGAGAGCAGGGTGAGGTGGTCATAGATACGCAGTATTTT

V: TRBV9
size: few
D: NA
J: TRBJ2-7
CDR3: CASSVGNEQYF
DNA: TGTGCCAGCAGCGTAGGGAACGAGCAGTACTTC

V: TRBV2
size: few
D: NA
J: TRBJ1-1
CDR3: CANPGTEAFF
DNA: TGTGCCAATCCGGGCACTGAAGCTTTCTTT

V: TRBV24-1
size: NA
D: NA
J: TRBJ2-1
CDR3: CATSDPSNEQFF
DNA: TGTGCCACCAGTGACCCTAGCAATGAGCAGTTCTTC

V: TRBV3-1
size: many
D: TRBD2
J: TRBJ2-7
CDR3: CASSFGGETYEQYF
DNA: TGTGCCAGCAGCTTCGGGGGGGAGACCTACGAGCAGTACTTC

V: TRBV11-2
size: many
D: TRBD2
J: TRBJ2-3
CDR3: CASSWLAGTDPTDTQYF
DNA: TGTGCCAGCAGCTGGCTAGCGGGTACCGACCCCACAGATACGCAGTATTTT

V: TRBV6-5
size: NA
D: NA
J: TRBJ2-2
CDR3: CASSYSTIGGELFF
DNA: TGTGCCAGCAGTTACTCGACTATAGGCGGGGAGCTGTTTTTT

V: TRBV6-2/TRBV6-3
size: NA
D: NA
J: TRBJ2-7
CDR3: CASTPAWDLTYEQYF
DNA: TGTGCCAGCACCCCAGCCTGGGACTTAACCTACGAGCAGTACTTC

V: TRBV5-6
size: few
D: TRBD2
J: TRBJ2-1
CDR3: CASSAPIIGVAGTSSYNEQFF
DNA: TGTGCCAGCAGCGCACCTATAATAGGGGTAGCGGGGACCAGCTCCTACAATGAGCAGTTCTTC

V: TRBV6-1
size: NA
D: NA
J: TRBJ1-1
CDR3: CASSEPFSGDTEAFF
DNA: TGTGCCAGCAGTGAACCATTTTCAGGGGACACTGAAGCTTTCTTT

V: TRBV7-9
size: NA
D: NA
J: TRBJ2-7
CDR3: CARGPGLSYEQYF
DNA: TGTGCCAGGGGCCCCGGGCTCTCCTACGAGCAGTACTTC

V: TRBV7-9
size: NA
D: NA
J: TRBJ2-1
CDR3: CASSPTWGNSYNEQFF
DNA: TGTGCCAGCAGCCCGACATGGGGGAACTCCTACAATGAGCAGTTCTTC

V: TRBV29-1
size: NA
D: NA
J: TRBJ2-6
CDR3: CSVETGSGANVLTF
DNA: TGCAGCGTGGAGACAGGCTCTGGGGCCAACGTCCTGACTTTC

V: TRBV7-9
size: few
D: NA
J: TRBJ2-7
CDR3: CASSSRDSPYEQYF
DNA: TGTGCCAGCAGCTCCCGGGACTCTCCCTACGAGCAGTACTTC

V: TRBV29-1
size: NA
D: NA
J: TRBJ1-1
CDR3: CSVEVGGGEAFF
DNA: TGCAGCGTTGAGGTGGGGGGCGGTGAAGCTTTCTTT

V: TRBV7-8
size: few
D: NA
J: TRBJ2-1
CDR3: CASSPRAPQRNEQFF
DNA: TGTGCCAGCAGCCCCAGGGCCCCCCAAAGGAATGAGCAGTTCTTC

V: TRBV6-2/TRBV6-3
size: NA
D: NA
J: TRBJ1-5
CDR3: CASSYWNTDNQPQHF
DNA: TGTGCCAGCAGTTACTGGAACACGGACAATCAGCCCCAGCATTTT

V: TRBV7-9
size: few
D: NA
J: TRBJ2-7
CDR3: CASSPSRGPYEQYF
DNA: TGTGCCAGCAGCCCCTCCCGCGGCCCCTACGAGCAGTACTTC

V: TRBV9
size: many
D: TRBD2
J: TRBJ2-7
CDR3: CASSGGGPSSYEQYF
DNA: TGTGCCAGCAGCGGGGGGGGACCCAGCTCCTACGAGCAGTACTTC

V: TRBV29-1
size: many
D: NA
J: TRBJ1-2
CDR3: CSVEAMQGNGYTF
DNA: TGCAGCGTTGAAGCAATGCAGGGGAATGGCTACACCTTC

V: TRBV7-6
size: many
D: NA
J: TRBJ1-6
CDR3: CASSLGEDSPLHF
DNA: TGCGCCAGCAGCTTGGGGGAGGATTCACCCCTCCACTTT

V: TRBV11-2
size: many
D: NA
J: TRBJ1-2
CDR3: CASSFFGTTYGYTF
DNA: TGTGCCAGCAGCTTTTTTGGGACAACCTATGGCTACACCTTC

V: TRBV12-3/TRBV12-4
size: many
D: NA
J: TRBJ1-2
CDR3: CASSLGGGGYTF
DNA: TGTGCCAGCAGTTTAGGAGGCGGAGGCTACACCTTC

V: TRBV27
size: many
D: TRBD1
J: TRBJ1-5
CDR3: CASSLSGQGAYSNQPQHF
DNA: TGTGCCAGCAGTTTATCCGGACAGGGGGCTTATAGCAATCAGCCCCAGCATTTT

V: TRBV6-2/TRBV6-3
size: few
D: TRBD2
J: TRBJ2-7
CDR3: CASSRTSVGDEQYF
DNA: TGTGCCAGCAGCCGGACTAGCGTCGGAGACGAGCAGTACTTC

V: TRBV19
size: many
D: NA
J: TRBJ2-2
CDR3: CASSMGDVGELFF
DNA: TGTGCCAGTAGTATGGGAGACGTCGGGGAGCTGTTTTTT